The present T cell receptor (beta chain) was sequenced within a study of control samples from healthy donors and cancer patients. This CDR3 has 13 residues. CDR1 and CDR2 (germline): MNHEY, SMNVEV (reference sequence). The ends lost 5 bases at V and 3 bases at J; junction bases unmatched: 1. Assay used: immunoSEQ multiplex PCR; TCRdb lists only in-frame clones, some missing. The sample lists 130,000 to 150,000 clones, more than 85% seen once, with approximately 3.4% in the top ten. This sequence joins TRBV27 and TRBJ2-7, with 10 bases that match TRBD1. The sequence was collected from a man aged 25 to 40 in good health. The sequencing sample was made of blood. As DNA, the CDR3 is TGTGCCAGCAGTGACAGGGGGCTCTACGAGCAGTACTTC. Translation gives CASSDRGLYEQYF.